This is a list of T cell receptor beta chains from one sample in a study of T cell repertoires in cytomegalovirus infection. TCRdb reprocessed the reads with MiXCR, giving one entry per CDR3 protein. Here the sample spans roughly 720,000 distinct CDR3 sequences, about a third being singletons. The material sequenced was PBMCs. The source of these receptors is a human donor in good health (CMV status not recorded). Some clones in this sample may be carry-over from other donors' samples. Each CDR3 is given with its conserved first and last residue. The order of the fields is clone size, CDR3 length, J gene, D gene, V gene, CDR3 protein, CDR3 DNA. The D gene is left open where the match is weak. Size values are once, few and many counts, or a class for expanded clones, and some rows have none.

>once|12|TRBJ1-1|NA|TRBV28
CASSLRRGKAFF
TGTGCCAGCAGTTTGCGAAGGGGAAAAGCTTTCTTT
>NA|13|TRBJ1-5|NA|TRBV28
CASSPPVDQPQHF
TGTGCCAGCAGTCCCCCTGTGGATCAGCCCCAGCATTTT
>many|15|TRBJ1-5|TRBD1|TRBV5-4
CASSLGTGANQPQHF
TGTGCCAGCAGCTTAGGGACAGGGGCGAATCAGCCCCAGCATTTT
>NA|14|TRBJ1-4|NA|TRBV7-6
CSSSLDSLNEKLFF
TGTTCCAGCAGCTTAGACAGCTTAAATGAAAAACTGTTTTTT
>NA|14|TRBJ1-2|NA|TRBV7-9
CASSLGGRDGGYTF
TGTGCCAGCAGCTTGGGGGGCAGGGATGGCGGCTACACCTTC
>once|15|TRBJ1-4|NA|TRBV20-1
CSARDFRGANEKLFF
TGCAGTGCTAGAGATTTCCGTGGGGCTAATGAAAAACTGTTTTTT
>few|13|TRBJ1-1|NA|TRBV19
CASSTNGGPEAFF
TGTGCCAGTAGTACTAACGGGGGACCTGAAGCTTTCTTT
>few|14|TRBJ1-3|NA|TRBV12-3/TRBV12-4
CASSLAALGNTIYF
TGTGCCAGCAGTTTAGCGGCCTTAGGAAACACCATATATTTT
>many|14|TRBJ2-7|TRBD1|TRBV28
CASSSVGQVREQYF
TGTGCCAGCAGTTCTGTGGGACAGGTTCGAGAGCAGTACTTC
>few|15|TRBJ1-1|TRBD1|TRBV14
CASSREYRGQGAAFF
TGTGCCAGCAGCCGCGAGTATCGCGGACAGGGAGCGGCTTTCTTT
>NA|19|TRBJ2-1|TRBD2|TRBV10-3
CAISESMGGLAGSYNEQFF
TGTGCCATCAGTGAGTCGATGGGGGGACTAGCGGGAAGCTACAATGAGCAGTTCTTC
>many|18|TRBJ2-5|TRBD2|TRBV7-8
CASSPDGGLAGVQETQYF
TGTGCCAGCAGCCCTGATGGCGGCCTAGCGGGAGTCCAAGAGACCCAGTACTTC
>NA|13|TRBJ1-6|NA|TRBV27
CASSLAGYSPLHF
TGTGCCAGCAGTTTGGCCGGATATTCACCCCTCCACTTT
>few|15|TRBJ2-7|TRBD1|TRBV5-1
CASSLGGQGAWEQYF
TGCGCCAGCAGCTTGGGGGGACAGGGAGCGTGGGAGCAGTACTTC
>few|13|TRBJ2-7|NA|TRBV20-1
CSAEGGVQYEQYF
TGCAGTGCCGAGGGGGGGGTCCAATACGAGCAGTACTTC
>NA|12|TRBJ1-1|TRBD1|TRBV28
CASSLTGDEAFF
TGTGCCAGCAGTTTAACAGGGGATGAAGCTTTCTTT
>NA|14|TRBJ2-1|TRBD1|TRBV6-6
CASSADRGTNDQFF
TGTGCCAGCAGTGCGGACAGGGGGACCAATGATCAGTTCTTC
>few|17|TRBJ2-1|TRBD2|TRBV3-1
CASSPVLAGGPYNEQFF
TGTGCCAGCAGCCCTGTACTAGCGGGGGGCCCATACAATGAGCAGTTCTTC
>once|15|TRBJ1-2|NA|TRBV27
CASSPRTAGGDGYTF
TGTGCCAGCAGTCCACGGACAGCCGGAGGCGATGGCTACACCTTC
>many|16|TRBJ2-2|TRBD1|TRBV7-2
CASSRDRVPNTGELFF
TGTGCCAGCAGCCGAGACAGGGTCCCGAACACCGGGGAGCTGTTTTTT
>many|12|TRBJ1-5|NA|TRBV7-2
CASSVPNQPQHF
TGTGCCAGCAGCGTACCTAATCAGCCCCAGCATTTT
>NA|14|TRBJ2-1|NA|TRBV6-1
CASSEREIFNEQFF
TGTGCCAGCAGTGAGAGGGAAATTTTCAATGAGCAGTTCTTC
>once|14|TRBJ2-5|NA|TRBV20-1
CSARVPGTGETQYF
TGCAGTGCTAGAGTTCCGGGGACGGGAGAGACCCAGTACTTC
>few|15|TRBJ1-5|NA|TRBV28
CASSLPGLGNQPQHF
TGTGCCAGCAGTTTACCCGGCCTAGGCAATCAGCCCCAGCATTTT
>NA|14|TRBJ1-2|NA|TRBV29-1
CSVVEGKVLGGYTF
TGCAGCGTTGTGGAGGGGAAAGTACTCGGTGGCTACACCTTC
>NA|13|TRBJ2-5|TRBD1|TRBV24-1
CATSTGDEETQYF
TGTGCCACCTCTACAGGGGACGAAGAGACCCAGTACTTC
>NA|14|TRBJ1-2|NA|TRBV6-5
CASMVPGANYGYTF
TGTGCCAGCATGGTCCCAGGAGCTAACTATGGCTACACCTTC
>NA|15|TRBJ1-5|NA|TRBV20-1
CSARGGRVGNQPQHF
TGCAGTGCTAGGGGGGGCAGGGTGGGCAATCAGCCCCAGCATTTT
>NA|14|TRBJ1-5|NA|TRBV7-4
CASSLSYSNQPQHF
TGTGCCAGCAGCCTCAGCTATAGCAATCAGCCCCAGCATTTT
>NA|12|TRBJ1-2|TRBD1|TRBV12-3/TRBV12-4
CASSLGTGKVTF
TGTGCCAGCAGTTTAGGGACAGGGAAGGTCACCTTC
>few|15|TRBJ2-2|NA|TRBV6-6
CASRRGRLNTGELFF
TGTGCCAGCAGACGGGGACGGTTGAACACCGGGGAGCTGTTTTTT
>NA|15|TRBJ1-1|NA|TRBV10-3
CAISEFGGESTEAFF
TGTGCCATCAGTGAGTTCGGAGGGGAGAGCACTGAAGCTTTCTTT
>few|16|TRBJ2-3|NA|TRBV20-1
CSARDPQLVVADTQYF
TGCAGTGCTAGAGATCCCCAACTAGTTGTCGCAGATACGCAGTATTTT
>few|18|TRBJ2-3|TRBD2|TRBV7-8
CASSPLPAGGLGLDTQYF
TGTGCCAGCAGCCCCCTCCCCGCGGGAGGACTAGGGTTAGATACGCAGTATTTT
>few|15|TRBJ2-7|TRBD1|TRBV7-9
CASSLEGTGIYEQYF
TGTGCCAGCAGCTTAGAAGGGACAGGGATCTACGAGCAGTACTTC
>few|13|TRBJ2-5|NA|TRBV19
CASSPQGWETQYF
TGTGCCAGTAGCCCCCAGGGTTGGGAGACCCAGTACTTC
>NA|18|TRBJ1-1|TRBD1|TRBV11-2
CASSLVAQGASGDTEAFF
TGTGCCAGCAGCTTAGTCGCCCAGGGGGCAAGTGGGGACACTGAAGCTTTCTTT
>NA|15|TRBJ1-4|NA|TRBV19
CASSIGASTNEKLFF
TGTGCCAGTAGTATTGGTGCTTCAACTAATGAAAAACTGTTTTTT
>NA|13|TRBJ1-6|NA|TRBV28
CASSFLSGSPLHF
TGTGCCAGCAGTTTCCTATCGGGATCACCCCTCCACTTT
>once|18|TRBJ1-5|NA|TRBV4-1
CASSLRTLQGRGNQPQHF
TGCGCCAGCAGCCTACGAACCTTACAGGGAAGGGGCAATCAGCCCCAGCATTTT
>NA|15|TRBJ2-2|NA|TRBV10-3
CAIRDTDLNTGELFF
TGTGCCATCAGGGACACCGACCTGAACACCGGGGAGCTGTTTTTT
>NA|14|TRBJ2-3|TRBD1|TRBV12-3/TRBV12-4
CASSGTASTDTQYF
TGTGCCAGCAGTGGGACAGCTAGCACAGATACGCAGTATTTT
>NA|14|TRBJ1-1|NA|TRBV6-6
CASSIRQLNTEAFF
TGTGCCAGCAGTATTCGACAACTGAACACTGAAGCTTTCTTT
>many|14|TRBJ2-1|NA|TRBV12-3/TRBV12-4
CASSLVEGYNEQFF
TGTGCCAGCAGTTTAGTAGAGGGATACAATGAGCAGTTCTTC
>NA|16|TRBJ2-1|NA|TRBV27
CASSTPRKLDHNEQFF
TGTGCCAGCAGCACGCCTCGTAAGTTAGACCACAATGAGCAGTTCTTC
>NA|15|TRBJ1-1|TRBD1|TRBV5-1
CASSPRDRGPTEAFF
TGCGCCAGCAGCCCCCGGGACAGGGGCCCCACTGAAGCTTTCTTT
>NA|15|TRBJ1-5|NA|TRBV7-8
CASSFGPSSNQPQHF
TGTGCCAGCAGCTTCGGACCCAGTAGCAATCAGCCCCAGCATTTT
>NA|15|TRBJ2-7|NA|TRBV27
CASGTTGFFQFEQYF
TGTGCCAGCGGAACGACAGGTTTTTTTCAGTTCGAGCAGTACTTC
>few|16|TRBJ1-4|TRBD1|TRBV6-2/TRBV6-3
CASSPLRTGQNEKLFF
TGTGCCAGCAGCCCCTTAAGGACAGGGCAGAATGAAAAACTGTTTTTT
>NA|15|TRBJ2-7|NA|TRBV6-1
CASSLPDSLSYEQYF
TGTGCCAGCAGTTTACCCGACAGCCTATCCTACGAGCAGTACTTC
>few|17|TRBJ2-3|TRBD2|TRBV4-1
CASSLLAGGRSTDTQYF
TGCGCCAGCAGCCTCCTAGCGGGAGGAAGGAGCACAGATACGCAGTATTTT